The 7 T cell receptor beta chains below were found in one sample sequenced in a study of a mutant IDH1 vaccine in newly diagnosed glioma. Specified time point: week 35, safety follow-up. What each vaccine dose contained was 300 ug of mutant IDH1 20-mer peptide, accompanied by topical imiquimod. Libraries were prepared by immunoSEQ multiplex PCR; TCRdb keeps only in-frame clonotypes and omits some of them. The data contain tens of thousands of clones, roughly 76% of them singletons. For these receptors, no antigen is known. Material: PBMCs, obtained from a glioma patient whose treatment included an IDH1 peptide vaccine. The receptors here all came from a man in his forties with glioma.

The chain combines TRBV19 with TRBJ2-2; 9 nucleotides match TRBD2. The CDR3 has 15 amino acids. Germline V CDR1 and CDR2: LNHDA, SQIVND (reference sequence). J lost 6 bases, V lost 2 bases, and 4 bases had no gene match. CDR3 residues: CASSISSGRSGELFF. In nucleotides, the CDR3 is TGTGCCAGTAGTATATCCAGCGGGAGGTCCGGGGAGCTGTTTTTT.

This chain connects TRBV15 to TRBJ2-1; 7 bases match TRBD2. The CDR3 is 15 amino acids. The germline V gene has CDR1 LNHNV and CDR2 YYDKDF (reference sequence). J gave up 3 bases and V 1 base, and 3 bases lay outside the gene matches. CDR3 nucleotide sequence: TGTGCCACCAGCAGAGGCGGGGGATTCTACAATGAGCAGTTCTTC. Amino acid sequence: CATSRGGGFYNEQFF. The full variable domain, completed using reference TRBV15 and TRBJ2-1, is DAMVIQNPRYQVTQFGKPVTLSCSQTLNHNVMYWYQQKSSQAPKLLFHYYDKDFNNEADTPDNFQSRRPNTSFCFLDIRSPGLGDTAMYLCATSRGGGFYNEQFFGPGTRLTVL.

The chain has TRBV5-1 and TRBJ2-7; 7 nucleotides line up with TRBD1. The germline CDR1 and CDR2 sequences are SGHRS and YFSETQ. The CDR3 runs to 14 residues. J was trimmed by 2 bases and V by 4 bases; bases with no gene match: 6. CDR3 DNA sequence: TGCGCCAGCAGCCCCGGGACAGTCACCTACGAGCAGTACTTC. Amino acid sequence: CASSPGTVTYEQYF.

The chain links TRBV7-9 to TRBJ1-4; no firm D call. In germline, CDR1 is SEHNR, CDR2 FQNEAQ (reference sequence). The CDR3 has 16 residues. Trimming pared 5 bases from V and 5 bases from J, leaving 18 bases between. This CDR3 is CASSPQVGNRNEKLFF. The DNA for the CDR3 is TGTGCCAGCAGCCCTCAGGTCGGGAATCGGAATGAAAAACTGTTTTTT.

The CDR3 bases are TGCGCCAGCAGCTTGGACAGGTCCTGGGAGACCCAGTACTTC. Translating it yields CASSLDRSWETQYF. V and J are TRBV5-1 and TRBJ2-5, with a tentative D call TRBD1 (5 bases). With 0 bases removed from V and 5 bases from J, the gap between germline ends came to 11 bases. Germline V CDR1 and CDR2: SGHRS, YFSETQ. The CDR3 totals 14 residues.

V gene TRBV5-1 combines with J gene TRBJ2-2, with TRBD1 matching over 7 bases. CDR3 size: 15 residues. From germline, CDR1 is SGHRS and CDR2 YFSETQ. After removal of 3 bases from V and 5 bases from J, the junction contained 7 bases not matched to a gene. The CDR3 here is CASSSGTVGTGELFF. CDR3 coding DNA: TGCGCCAGCAGCTCCGGGACAGTCGGGACCGGGGAGCTGTTTTTT.

This clone was seen a handful of times. The V gene is TRBV18, the J gene TRBJ1-1; D not resolved. Deletions cut 3 bases from V and 0 bases from J, with 8 bases between. Germline-derived CDR1 and CDR2 are KGHSH and LQKENI. CDR3 length: 14 residues. Written as DNA, the CDR3 is TGTGCCAGCTCACCGCGAGCATTGAACACTGAAGCTTTCTTT. Its translation is CASSPRALNTEAFF.